This T cell receptor (beta chain) stems from a study of cytotoxic CD8 clonotypes in ibrutinib-treated CLL. Study in general: Across the patients, roughly 10 were relapsed/refractory, around 16 treatment-naive and 17 to 18 IGHV unmutated. Whole-study findings and limits: Baseline clonality, higher than in age-matched healthy donors, tracked circulating CD8+ T-cell counts. Clonality increased at ibrutinib response and stayed stable in sustained remission. At progression, however, it fell back toward baseline.

Target depth was 1 in 200,000 to 1 in 1 million T cells, about 10x per clonotype. Produced via immunoSEQ multiplex PCR; TCRdb's table is partial and in-frame only. The data show some 92,000 clones, with 77% seen just once and 20% to 25% held by the top ten. Note on this clone: Its target is not known.

This TCR came from a human donor with chronic lymphocytic leukemia. The sequenced sample was PBMCs, obtained after 24 months of ibrutinib treatment.

Written as DNA, the CDR3 is TGTGCCAGCCTCCAAGGGGGGACTGAAGCTTTCTTT. Amino acids: CASLQGGTEAFF. V gene TRBV28 combines with J gene TRBJ1-1; D possibly corresponds to TRBD1 (6 bases). Looked up from germline, CDR1 is MDHEN and CDR2 is SYDVKM. Deletions cut 8 bases from V and 5 bases from J, with 12 bases between. The CDR3 sequence is 12 residues long.